This TCR beta chain was sequenced during a study of early T cells in non-severe SARS-CoV-2 infection. TCRdb reprocessed the 5' RACE reads with MiXCR, giving one entry per CDR3 protein. Among about 46,000 distinct CDR3 sequences listed, about 5.2% were seen once. Source: whole blood, taken at baseline. The source of this sequence is an adult who was a healthcare worker with PCR-confirmed SARS-CoV-2 infection or an uninfected control (not recorded which).

CDR3 nucleotide sequence: TGTGCCAGCTCACCACAGGGTGCGGGACAGCCCCAGCATTTT. Amino acids: CASSPQGAGQPQHF. The chain carries TRBV18 and TRBJ1-5; no definite D call. Germline V gene sequence: CDR1 KGHSH, CDR2 LQKENI. V dropped 1 base and J dropped 7 bases, with 11 bases sitting between them. The CDR3 consists of 14 residues. The full variable domain, with the rest looked up from reference TRBV18 and TRBJ1-5, is NAGVMQNPRHLVRRRGQEARLRCSPMKGHSHVYWYRQLPEEGLKFMVYLQKENIIDESGMPKERFSAEFPKEGPSILRIQQVVRGDSAAYFCASSPQGAGQPQHFGDGTRLSIL.